Included here is one T cell receptor (beta chain) sequence, with context. The antigen is undetermined. The identical CDR3 is also encoded by other nucleotide sequences in the sample. The CDR3 covers 11 residues. Trimming took 5 bases from V and 3 from J, leaving 5 bases between them. In germline, CDR1 is MNHEY, CDR2 SMNVEV (reference sequence). Primers for the PCR totalled 60 Vbeta and 13 Jbeta. Method: immunoSEQ multiplex PCR; TCRdb's copy keeps in-frame clones and lacks some. The sample lists about 190,000 clones, over 70% occurring once. The data are from a study of cytomegalovirus exposure and HLA in healthy donors. The wider study: A previous analysis identified around 120 million unique TCR beta sequences derived from roughly 180 million T cells.

Despite likely unrecorded immune exposures, the donors were nominally healthy at the time of sampling. Study-level results: Prior analysis indicated that the majority of TCR beta V segments exhibited productivity approximately 87% or approximately 30% of the time. By HLA locus, TCR association rates varied in a later analysis, with DRB1 showing the most and HLA-C the fewest.

The sample consisted of PBMCs. The V call is TRBV27, the J call TRBJ2-7; the D is unclear. This receptor was taken from a woman in her 30s in good health and CMV-seropositive. This chain's CDR3 is CASSTGYEQYF. The DNA of the CDR3 is TGTGCCAGCAGTACGGGCTACGAGCAGTACTTC.